This record looks at one TCR beta chain sequence and its context. These data belong to a study of T cell changes during pregnancy in multiple sclerosis. Germline V gives CDR1 SNHLY, CDR2 FYNNEI. V was pared by 3 bases and J by 2 bases, with 7 bases between. CDR3 size: 13 residues. This table comes from immunoSEQ multiplex PCR, and its TCRdb copy is limited to in-frame clones, with some not included. Here the sample spans tens of thousands of clones, 75% to 95% being singletons. The starting material was CD4+ T cells from peripheral blood mononuclear cells, obtained in the second trimester of pregnancy. The sequence derives from a female donor in good health, enrolled as a control in a pregnancy study. This sequence joins TRBV2 and TRBJ2-5; weak D call: TRBD1 (6 bases). DNA for the CDR3: TGTGCCAGCAGTGACAGGGGTCAAGAGACCCAGTACTTC. Translation gives CASSDRGQETQYF.